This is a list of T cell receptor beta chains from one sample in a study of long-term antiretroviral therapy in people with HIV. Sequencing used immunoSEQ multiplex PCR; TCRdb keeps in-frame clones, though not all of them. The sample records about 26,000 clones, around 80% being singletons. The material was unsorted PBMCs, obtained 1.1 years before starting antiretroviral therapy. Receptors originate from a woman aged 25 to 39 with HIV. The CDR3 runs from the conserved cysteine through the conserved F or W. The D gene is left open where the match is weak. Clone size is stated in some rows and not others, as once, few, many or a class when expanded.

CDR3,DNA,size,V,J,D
CAISESMGQKAFF,TGTGCCATCAGTGAGTCGATGGGACAGAAAGCTTTCTTT,.,TRBV10-3,TRBJ1-1,TRBD1
CASGLPGQRTNTEAFF,TGTGCTAGTGGTTTGCCCGGACAGCGAACGAACACTGAAGCTTTCTTT,.,TRBV12-5,TRBJ1-1,.
CASSLGQGPYEKLFF,TGTGCCAGCAGCTTAGGACAGGGACCTTACGAAAAACTGTTTTTT,.,TRBV9,TRBJ1-4,TRBD1
CASSAGTERLQFF,TGTGCCAGCAGCGCAGGGACAGAAAGACTCCAGTTCTTC,once,TRBV27,TRBJ2-1,TRBD1
CASSWDGRPGYTF,TGTGCCAGCAGTTGGGACGGCCGACCCGGCTACACCTTC,.,TRBV28,TRBJ1-2,.
CASRDRGGYNEQFF,TGTGCCAGCAGGGACCGGGGGGGTTACAATGAGCAGTTCTTC,once,TRBV2,TRBJ2-1,TRBD2
CASSTSGTGGDVLTF,TGTGCCAGCAGCACTTCCGGGACAGGGGGCGACGTCCTGACTTTC,.,TRBV9,TRBJ2-6,TRBD1
CASSYTGPNNSPLHF,TGTGCCAGCAGTTATACGGGACCGAATAATTCACCCCTCCACTTT,few,TRBV7-8,TRBJ1-6,.
CSVVGTSGENEQFF,TGCAGCGTTGTAGGGACTAGCGGGGAGAATGAGCAGTTCTTC,.,TRBV29-1,TRBJ2-1,TRBD2
CASSLTLDRDHTEAFF,TGTGCCAGCAGCCTTACCTTGGACAGGGATCACACTGAAGCTTTCTTT,.,TRBV21-1,TRBJ1-1,.
CASRLYSTMNTEAFF,TGTGCCAGCCGCCTTTACAGTACAATGAACACTGAAGCTTTCTTT,.,TRBV6-5,TRBJ1-1,.
CAISESGGLSYNEQFF,TGTGCCATCAGTGAGTCGGGGGGCCTCTCCTACAATGAGCAGTTCTTC,.,TRBV10-3,TRBJ2-1,.
CASSFWRGGSTDTQYF,TGTGCCAGCAGCTTCTGGCGGGGGGGCAGCACAGATACGCAGTATTTT,.,TRBV7-2,TRBJ2-3,TRBD2
CASRPGTGLPYEQYF,TGTGCCAGTAGACCCGGGACAGGGTTACCCTACGAGCAGTACTTC,.,TRBV19,TRBJ2-7,TRBD1
CASSFDRGLNQPQHF,TGTGCCAGCAGTTTTGACAGGGGCCTAAATCAGCCCCAGCATTTT,.,TRBV28,TRBJ1-5,TRBD1
CASSIGQGALYGYTF,TGTGCCAGCAGCATCGGACAGGGGGCACTCTATGGCTACACCTTC,.,TRBV7-2,TRBJ1-2,TRBD1
CASSPRSPGEANVLTF,TGTGCCAGCAGCCCACGGTCACCGGGGGAGGCCAACGTCCTGACTTTC,.,TRBV5-4,TRBJ2-6,.
CASSLNRDNQPQHF,TGTGCCAGCAGTTTAAATCGGGACAACCAGCCCCAGCATTTT,once,TRBV27,TRBJ1-5,.
CASSNGQGNTEAFF,TGCGCCAGCAGCAACGGACAGGGAAACACTGAAGCTTTCTTT,.,TRBV5-1,TRBJ1-1,TRBD1
CSVAGGTGGETQYF,TGCAGCGTTGCCGGGGGGACAGGGGGTGAGACCCAGTACTTC,.,TRBV29-1,TRBJ2-5,TRBD1
CASSGLRGYAKMNTEAFF,TGTGCCAGTAGTGGACTTCGGGGGTATGCCAAAATGAACACTGAAGCTTTCTTT,.,TRBV19,TRBJ1-1,.
CASSRDRTGTGELFF,TGTGCCAGCAGTAGGGACCGGACTGGTACCGGGGAGCTGTTTTTT,.,TRBV7-3,TRBJ2-2,.
CSVEGGRGLTQYF,TGCAGCGTTGAGGGGGGGCGGGGGTTGACGCAGTATTTT,.,TRBV29-1,TRBJ2-3,.
CAWSKGYAYNEQFF,TGTGCCTGGAGTAAGGGCTATGCCTACAATGAGCAGTTCTTC,.,TRBV30,TRBJ2-1,.
CASSVNRGQGVLGQYF,TGCGCCAGCAGCGTGAACAGGGGGCAGGGGGTTCTCGGGCAGTATTTT,.,TRBV5-1,TRBJ2-3,TRBD1
CASSLGANTEAFF,TGCGCCAGCAGCTTGGGTGCGAACACTGAAGCTTTCTTT,.,TRBV5-1,TRBJ1-1,.
CASSPTGAKGANVLTF,TGTGCCAGCAGTCCGACAGGGGCGAAAGGGGCCAACGTCCTGACTTTC,.,TRBV27,TRBJ2-6,TRBD1
CASSYEPGLAMETQYF,TGCGCCAGCAGCTATGAACCGGGACTAGCAATGGAGACCCAGTACTTC,.,TRBV4-1,TRBJ2-5,TRBD2
CAWNLALTVSYNEQFF,TGTGCCTGGAACCTGGCTCTGACGGTTTCCTACAATGAGCAGTTCTTC,.,TRBV30,TRBJ2-1,.
CASSQRTGKQETQYF,TGTGCCAGCAGCCAACGCACAGGCAAACAAGAGACCCAGTACTTC,.,TRBV4-2,TRBJ2-5,.
CASSFVGNTIYF,TGTGCCAGCAGCTTTGTAGGAAACACCATATATTTT,.,TRBV6-5,TRBJ1-3,.
CAQTLNTEAFF,TGTGCCCAGACCCTGAACACTGAAGCTTTCTTT,.,TRBV30,TRBJ1-1,.
CASSFDGLTEAFF,TGTGCCAGCAGTTTTGACGGACTCACTGAAGCTTTCTTT,.,TRBV28,TRBJ1-1,.
CASSEGAGGLKTQYF,TGTGCCAGCAGTGAAGGAGCGGGGGGGCTGAAGACCCAGTACTTC,.,TRBV6-1,TRBJ2-5,TRBD2
CATRGGTNSPLHF,TGTGCCACACGCGGGGGGACCAATTCACCCCTCCACTTT,.,TRBV19,TRBJ1-6,.
CAGRVSGGVGELFF,TGTGCCGGCAGGGTGTCAGGGGGCGTCGGGGAGCTGTTTTTT,.,TRBV6-1,TRBJ2-2,TRBD1
CASSAGNTIYF,TGTGCCAGCAGCGCTGGAAACACCATATATTTT,.,TRBV7-3,TRBJ1-3,.
CASSESSNGYGYTF,TGTGCCAGCAGTGAAAGCTCTAATGGCTATGGCTACACCTTC,.,TRBV2,TRBJ1-2,.
CASSEAISLGSPLHF,TGTGCCAGCAGTGAAGCGATAAGTCTAGGTTCACCCCTCCACTTT,few,TRBV6-1,TRBJ1-6,.
CASAGGGNTEAFF,TGTGCCAGTGCTGGGGGCGGGAACACTGAAGCTTTCTTT,.,TRBV7-6,TRBJ1-1,.